The entry that follows covers one T cell receptor (beta chain) sequence. Its target is not known. These data belong to a study of T-cell memory formation after mild COVID-19. Study-level results: In second-wave clones peaking day 37, SARS-CoV-2 specificity remained unconfirmed.

The CDR3 runs to 11 residues. Germline lookup yields CDR1 SQVTM and CDR2 ANQGSEA. V was pared by 6 bases and J by 6 bases, with 10 bases between. It was 5'RACE with constant-segment primers that produced the TCR alpha and TCR beta cDNA libraries, which carried sample barcodes and UMIs. A single record per CDR3 protein comes from TCRdb applying MiXCR to the 5' RACE reads. The table shows some 160,000 distinct CDR3 sequences, with roughly a third occurring only once. The chain has TRBV29-1 and TRBJ2-3; tentatively, D is TRBD2 (5 bases). Sequencing was carried out using PBMCs or a T cell subset sorted from them (not recorded which). This TCR derives from an adult woman who had mild COVID-19 (a few samples of this study predate the infection). Cell type and time point are not known. CDR3 coding DNA: TGCAGCGTCCCCCGGGGTGATACGCAGTATTTT. The encoded protein is CSVPRGDTQYF.